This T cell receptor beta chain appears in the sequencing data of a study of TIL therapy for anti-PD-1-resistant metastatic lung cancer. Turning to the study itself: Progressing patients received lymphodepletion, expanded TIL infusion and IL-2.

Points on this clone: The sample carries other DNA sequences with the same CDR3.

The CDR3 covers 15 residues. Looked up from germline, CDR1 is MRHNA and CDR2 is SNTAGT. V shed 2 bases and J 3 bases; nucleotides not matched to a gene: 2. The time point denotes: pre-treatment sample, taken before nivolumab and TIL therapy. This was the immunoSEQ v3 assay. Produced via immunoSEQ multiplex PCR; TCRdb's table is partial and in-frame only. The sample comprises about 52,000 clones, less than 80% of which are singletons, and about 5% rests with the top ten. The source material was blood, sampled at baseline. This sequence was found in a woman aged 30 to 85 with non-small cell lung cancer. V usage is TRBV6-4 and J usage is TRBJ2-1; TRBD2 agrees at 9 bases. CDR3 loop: CASSDSSGSYNEQFF. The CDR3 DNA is TGTGCCAGCAGTGACAGTAGCGGGAGCTACAATGAGCAGTTCTTC.